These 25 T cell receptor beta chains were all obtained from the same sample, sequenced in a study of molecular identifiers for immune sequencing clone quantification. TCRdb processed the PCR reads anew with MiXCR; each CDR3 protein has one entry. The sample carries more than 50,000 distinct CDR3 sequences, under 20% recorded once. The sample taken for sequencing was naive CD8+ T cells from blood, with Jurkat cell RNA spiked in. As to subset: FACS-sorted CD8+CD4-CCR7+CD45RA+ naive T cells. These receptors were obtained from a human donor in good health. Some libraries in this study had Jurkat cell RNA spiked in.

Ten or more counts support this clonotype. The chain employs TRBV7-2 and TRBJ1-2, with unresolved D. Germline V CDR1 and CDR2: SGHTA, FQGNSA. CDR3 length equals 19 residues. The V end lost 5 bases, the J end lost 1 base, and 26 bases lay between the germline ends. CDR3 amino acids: CASSTPIQPRSADNYGYTF. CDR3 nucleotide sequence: TGTGCCAGCAGCACACCTATACAACCTAGATCGGCGGATAACTATGGCTACACCTTC.

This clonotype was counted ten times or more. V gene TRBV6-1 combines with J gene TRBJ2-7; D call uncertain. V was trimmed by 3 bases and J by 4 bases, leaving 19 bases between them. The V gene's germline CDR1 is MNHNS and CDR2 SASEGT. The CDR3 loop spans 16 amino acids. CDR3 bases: TGTGCCAGCAGTGAGTCGGTCGAGGCATACGTTTACGAGCAGTACTTC. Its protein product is CASSESVEAYVYEQYF.

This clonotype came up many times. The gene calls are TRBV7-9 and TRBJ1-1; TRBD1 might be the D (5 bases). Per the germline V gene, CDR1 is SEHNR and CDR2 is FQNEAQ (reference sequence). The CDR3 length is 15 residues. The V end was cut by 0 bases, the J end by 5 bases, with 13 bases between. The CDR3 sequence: CASSLAGRGGTEAFF. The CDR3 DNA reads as TGTGCCAGCAGCTTAGCTGGGCGTGGGGGTACTGAAGCTTTCTTT.

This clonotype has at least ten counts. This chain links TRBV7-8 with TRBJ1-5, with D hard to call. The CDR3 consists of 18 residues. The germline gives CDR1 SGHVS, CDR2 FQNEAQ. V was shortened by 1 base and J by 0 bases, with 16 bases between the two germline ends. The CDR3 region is CASSLGVVAAYSNQPQHF. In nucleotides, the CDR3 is TGTGCCAGCAGCTTAGGAGTCGTGGCGGCTTATAGCAATCAGCCCCAGCATTTT.

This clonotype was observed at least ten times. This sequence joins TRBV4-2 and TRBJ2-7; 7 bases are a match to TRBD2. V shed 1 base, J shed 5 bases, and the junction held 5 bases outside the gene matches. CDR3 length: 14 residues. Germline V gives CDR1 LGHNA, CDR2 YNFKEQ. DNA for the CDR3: TGTGCCAGCAGCCAAGCTTGGCTAGCGGACGAGCAGTACTTC. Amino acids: CASSQAWLADEQYF.

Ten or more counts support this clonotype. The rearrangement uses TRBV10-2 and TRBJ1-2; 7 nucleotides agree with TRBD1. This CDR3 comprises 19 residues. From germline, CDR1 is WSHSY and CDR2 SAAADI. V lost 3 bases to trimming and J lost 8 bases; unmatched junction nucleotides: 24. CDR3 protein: CASSDPKIGTDPLNLGYTF. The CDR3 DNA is TGCGCCAGCAGTGACCCTAAGATTGGGACAGACCCTTTAAACTTAGGCTACACCTTC.

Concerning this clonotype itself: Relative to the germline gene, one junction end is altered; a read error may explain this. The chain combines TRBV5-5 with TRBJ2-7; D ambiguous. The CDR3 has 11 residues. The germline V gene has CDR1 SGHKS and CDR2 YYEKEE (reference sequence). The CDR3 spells CACSPPYEQYF. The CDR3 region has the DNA TGTGCCTGCAGCCCGCCCTACGAGCAGTACTTC.

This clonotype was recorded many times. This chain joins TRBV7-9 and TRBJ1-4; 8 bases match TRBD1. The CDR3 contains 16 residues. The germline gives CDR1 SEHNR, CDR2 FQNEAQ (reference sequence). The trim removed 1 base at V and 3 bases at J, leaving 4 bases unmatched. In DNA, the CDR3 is TGTGCCAGCAGCTTAGGACAGGGGATGTCTAATGAAAAACTGTTTTTT. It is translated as CASSLGQGMSNEKLFF.

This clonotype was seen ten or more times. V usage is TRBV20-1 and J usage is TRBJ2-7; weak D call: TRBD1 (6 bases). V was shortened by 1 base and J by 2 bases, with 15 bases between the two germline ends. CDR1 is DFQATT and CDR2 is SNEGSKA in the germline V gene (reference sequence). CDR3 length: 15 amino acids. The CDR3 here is CSARGRTARPYEQYF. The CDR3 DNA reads TGCAGTGCTAGAGGCCGGACAGCCCGACCCTACGAGCAGTACTTC.

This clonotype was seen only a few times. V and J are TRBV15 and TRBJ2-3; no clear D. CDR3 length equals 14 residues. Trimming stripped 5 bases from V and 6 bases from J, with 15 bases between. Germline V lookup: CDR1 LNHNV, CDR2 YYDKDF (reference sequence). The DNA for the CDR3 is TGTGCCACCAGCGCGTTCTACATGGGGGATACGCAGTATTTT. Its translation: CATSAFYMGDTQYF. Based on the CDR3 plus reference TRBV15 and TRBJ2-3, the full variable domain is DAMVIQNPRYQVTQFGKPVTLSCSQTLNHNVMYWYQQKSSQAPKLLFHYYDKDFNNEADTPDNFQSRRPNTSFCFLDIRSPGLGDTAMYLCATSAFYMGDTQYFGPGTRLTVL.

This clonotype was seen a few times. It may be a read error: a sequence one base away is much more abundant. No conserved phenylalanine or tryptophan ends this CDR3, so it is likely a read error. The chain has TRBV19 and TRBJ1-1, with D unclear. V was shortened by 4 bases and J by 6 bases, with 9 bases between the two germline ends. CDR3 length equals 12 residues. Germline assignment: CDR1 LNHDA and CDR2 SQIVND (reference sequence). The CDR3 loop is CASSNPGSEAFL. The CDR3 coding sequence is TGTGCCAGTAGTAACCCTGGGTCTGAAGCTTTCCTT.

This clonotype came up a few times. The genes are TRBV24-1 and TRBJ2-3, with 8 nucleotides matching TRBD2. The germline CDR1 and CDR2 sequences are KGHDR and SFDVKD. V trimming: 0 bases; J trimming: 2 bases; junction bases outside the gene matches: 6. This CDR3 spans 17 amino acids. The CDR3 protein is CATSDLGSGSYTDTQYF. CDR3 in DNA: TGTGCCACCAGTGATTTGGGCAGCGGGAGTTACACAGATACGCAGTATTTT.

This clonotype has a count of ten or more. This CDR3 reads CAISESTGMNTEAFF. The CDR3 bases are TGTGCCATCAGTGAGTCGACAGGGATGAACACTGAAGCTTTCTTT. The genes are TRBV10-3 and TRBJ1-1; 7 bases match TRBD1. Germline-derived CDR1 and CDR2 are ENHRY and SYGVKD. The V and J ends lost 0 bases and 0 bases, in that order; junction bases with no gene match: 1. This CDR3 has 15 residues.

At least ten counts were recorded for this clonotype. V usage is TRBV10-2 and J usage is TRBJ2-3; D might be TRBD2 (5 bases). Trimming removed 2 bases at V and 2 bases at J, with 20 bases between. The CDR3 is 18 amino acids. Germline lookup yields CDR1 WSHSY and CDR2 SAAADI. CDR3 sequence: CASSETRLGGYLTDTQYF. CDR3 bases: TGCGCCAGCAGTGAGACCAGGTTAGGCGGGTACCTCACAGATACGCAGTATTTT.

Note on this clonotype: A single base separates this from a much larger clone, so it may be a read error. The CDR3 sequence is CASSQTPGTGYGYTF. For the CDR3, the DNA is TGCGCCAGCAGCCAAACCCCCGGGACAGGGTATGGCTACACCTTC. V and J are TRBV4-1 and TRBJ1-2, with TRBD1 identical over 9 bases. The CDR3 sequence is 15 residues long. From germline, CDR1 is MGHRA and CDR2 YSYEKL. V trimming: 2 bases; J trimming: 5 bases; junction bases outside the gene matches: 6.

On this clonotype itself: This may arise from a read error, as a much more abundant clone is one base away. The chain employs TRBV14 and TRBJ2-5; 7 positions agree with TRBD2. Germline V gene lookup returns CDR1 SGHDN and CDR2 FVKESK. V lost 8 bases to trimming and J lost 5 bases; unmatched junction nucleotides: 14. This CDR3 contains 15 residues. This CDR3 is CASGPPGGQWETQYF. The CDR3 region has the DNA TGTGCCAGCGGCCCGCCGGGGGGTCAGTGGGAGACCCAGTACTTC.

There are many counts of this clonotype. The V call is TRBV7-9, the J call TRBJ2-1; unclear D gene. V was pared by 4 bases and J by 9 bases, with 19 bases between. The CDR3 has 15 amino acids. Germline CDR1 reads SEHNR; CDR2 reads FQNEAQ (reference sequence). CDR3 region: CASSSTQTPVSEQFF. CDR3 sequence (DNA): TGTGCCAGCAGCTCCACCCAAACTCCGGTTTCTGAGCAGTTCTTC.

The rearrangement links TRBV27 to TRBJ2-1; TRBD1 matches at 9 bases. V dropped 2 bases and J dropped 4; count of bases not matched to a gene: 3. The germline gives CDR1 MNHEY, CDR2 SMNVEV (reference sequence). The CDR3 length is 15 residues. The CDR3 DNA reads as TGTGCCAGCAGTTTAGACAGGGGGAGATACAATGAGCAGTTCTTC. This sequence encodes CASSLDRGRYNEQFF.

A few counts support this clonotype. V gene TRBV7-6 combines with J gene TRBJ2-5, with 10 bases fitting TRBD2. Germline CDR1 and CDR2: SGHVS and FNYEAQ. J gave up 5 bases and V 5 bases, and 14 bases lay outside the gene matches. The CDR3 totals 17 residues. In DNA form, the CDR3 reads TGTGCCAGCAGCGCGCCAACTAGCGGGAACCCCCTTGAGACCCAGTACTTC. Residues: CASSAPTSGNPLETQYF.

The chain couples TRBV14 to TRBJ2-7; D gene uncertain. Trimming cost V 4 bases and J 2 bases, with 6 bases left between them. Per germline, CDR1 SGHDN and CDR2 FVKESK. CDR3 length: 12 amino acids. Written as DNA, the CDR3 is TGTGCCAGCAGCCTCGCCCCCTACGAGCAGTACTTC. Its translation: CASSLAPYEQYF.

CDR3 loop: CASSLTRGFSNQPQHF. In DNA form, the CDR3 reads TGTGCCAGCAGCCTGACCCGCGGGTTCAGCAATCAGCCCCAGCATTTT. This chain links TRBV5-6 with TRBJ1-5, with D hard to call. Trimming removed 4 bases from V and 1 base from J, with 15 bases in between. CDR1 is SGHDT, CDR2 YYEEEE, per germline. CDR3 length: 16 amino acids.

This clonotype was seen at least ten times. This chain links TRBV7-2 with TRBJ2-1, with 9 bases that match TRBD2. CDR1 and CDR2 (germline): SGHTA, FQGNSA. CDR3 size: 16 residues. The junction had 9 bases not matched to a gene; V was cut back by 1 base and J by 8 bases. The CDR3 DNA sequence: TGTGCCAGCAGCTTAGTAGGCGGGAGGGCCTTGGATGAGCAGTTCTTC. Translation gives CASSLVGGRALDEQFF.

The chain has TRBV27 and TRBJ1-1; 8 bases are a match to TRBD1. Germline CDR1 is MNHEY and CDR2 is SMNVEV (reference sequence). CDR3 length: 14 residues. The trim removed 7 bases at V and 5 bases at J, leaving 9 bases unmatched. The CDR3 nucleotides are TGTGCCAGCACCCTCGGACAGGGAGGAACTGAAGCTTTCTTT. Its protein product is CASTLGQGGTEAFF.

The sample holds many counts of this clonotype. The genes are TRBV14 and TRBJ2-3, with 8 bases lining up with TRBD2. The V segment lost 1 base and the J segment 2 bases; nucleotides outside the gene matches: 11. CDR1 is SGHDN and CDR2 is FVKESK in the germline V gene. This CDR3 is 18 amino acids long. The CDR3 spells CASSQVFEAGAHTDTQYF. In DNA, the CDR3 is TGTGCCAGCAGCCAAGTGTTCGAAGCGGGAGCCCACACAGATACGCAGTATTTT.

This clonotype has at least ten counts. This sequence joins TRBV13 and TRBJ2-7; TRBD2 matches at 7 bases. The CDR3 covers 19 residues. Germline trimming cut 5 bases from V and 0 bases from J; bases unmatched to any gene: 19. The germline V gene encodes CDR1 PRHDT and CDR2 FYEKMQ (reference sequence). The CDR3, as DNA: TGTGCCAGCAGCGGCATCGCGGGGGTAATTGGATTGAGCTCCTACGAGCAGTACTTC. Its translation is CASSGIAGVIGLSSYEQYF. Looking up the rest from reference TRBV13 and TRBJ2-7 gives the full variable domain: AAGVIQSPRHLIKEKRETATLKCYPIPRHDTVYWYQQGPGQDPQFLISFYEKMQSDKGSIPDRFSAQQFSDYHSELNMSSLELGDSALYFCASSGIAGVIGLSSYEQYFGPGTRLTVT.